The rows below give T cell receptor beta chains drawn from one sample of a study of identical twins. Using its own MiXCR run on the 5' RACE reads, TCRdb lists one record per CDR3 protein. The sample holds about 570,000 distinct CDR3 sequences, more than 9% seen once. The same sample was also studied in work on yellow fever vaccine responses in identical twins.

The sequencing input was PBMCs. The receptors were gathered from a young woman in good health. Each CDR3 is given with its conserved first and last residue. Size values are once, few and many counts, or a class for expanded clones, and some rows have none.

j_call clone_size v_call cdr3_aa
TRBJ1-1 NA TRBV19 CASRRRGNVEAFF
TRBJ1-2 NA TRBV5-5 CASSLSEGTVGYTF
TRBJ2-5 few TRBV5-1 CASSLEAELPKETQYF
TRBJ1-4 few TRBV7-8 CASSLPGLNEKLFF
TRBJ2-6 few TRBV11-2 CASSLDPPSGISGSGANVLTF
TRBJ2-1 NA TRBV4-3 CASSQDASPYNEQFF
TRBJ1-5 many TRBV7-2 CASSIRGDQPQHF
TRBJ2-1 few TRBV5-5 CASSLEFSLYNEQFF
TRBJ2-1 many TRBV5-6 CASSDRYSGSNEQFF
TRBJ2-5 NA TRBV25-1 CASSGPRTGSKETQYF
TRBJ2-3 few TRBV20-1 CSARAGTGEVDTQYF
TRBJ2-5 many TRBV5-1 CASSSLAGGGETQYF
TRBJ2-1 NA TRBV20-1 CSARDRGSGQFF
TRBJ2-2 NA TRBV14 CASSQFYSPGTVVKGNTGELFF